Sequencing of this T cell receptor beta chain was carried out in a study of T-cell memory formation after mild COVID-19. Study background: For the most part, TCR clusters were specific to one donor.

TCRdb reprocessed the 5' RACE reads via MiXCR and lists one record per CDR3 protein. The table has about 240,000 distinct CDR3 sequences, over 9% seen once. This clonotype came up a few times. Trimming left V 4 bases short and J 5 bases short, with 14 bases between. The CDR3 is made up of 13 amino acids. Germline values: CDR1 SQVTM, CDR2 ANQGSEA. The specimen was PBMCs or a T cell subset sorted from them (not recorded which). The chain employs TRBV29-1 and TRBJ2-5; a possible D gene is TRBD2 (6 bases). The receptor was isolated from a man aged 18 to 29 who had mild COVID-19 (a few samples of this study predate the infection). Cell type and time point are not known. In DNA, the CDR3 is TGCAGCGTTGTGGAGGGTAGGGTCGAGACCCAGTACTTC. It encodes CSVVEGRVETQYF.